The following is a TCR beta chain sequence with its context. In the authors' workflow: Reference gene primer amplification gave nucleated cell count estimates. Method: immunoSEQ multiplex PCR; TCRdb's copy keeps in-frame clones and lacks some. V, J and clone size derive from that table, while D and trimming were established from the DNA sequence. In the table there are about 150,000 clones, more than 85% of which are singletons. This sample stems from a study of blood T cell repertoires in COVID-19. Study-level information: The origin of the acute and convalescent COVID-19 samples was the United States, Italy and Spain. T cells, B-cell-depleted T cells, or PBMCs provided the cDNA or gDNA that served as material.

This CDR3 is 13 amino acids long. The germline V and J ends were trimmed by 7 bases and 7 bases, with 11 bases remaining between them. CDR1 is MNHEY and CDR2 is SVGAGI in the germline V gene. Sequencing was done on a sample of peripheral blood. This clonotype was sampled from a man aged 55 to 70 with active or convalescent COVID-19. V usage is TRBV6-5 and J usage is TRBJ1-6; no firm D call. The CDR3 region is CASNGLPNSPLHF. The CDR3 DNA reads as TGTGCCAGCAATGGACTACCAAATTCACCCCTCCACTTT.